This T cell receptor (beta chain) was sequenced in a study of blood T cell repertoires in COVID-19. On this clone: The same CDR3 can be traced to other DNA sequences in this sample.

Sequencing used immunoSEQ multiplex PCR; TCRdb keeps in-frame clones, though not all of them. The data contain about 240,000 clones, 82% of them singletons. The CDR3 sequence is 15 residues long. Germline-derived CDR1 and CDR2 are SGHAT and FQNNGV. Trimming took 1 base from V and 4 from J, leaving 8 bases between them. The source material was peripheral blood. This chain joins TRBV11-2 and TRBJ1-6; D gene unclear. The sequence was obtained from a woman aged 55-70 years with active or convalescent COVID-19. CDR3 region: CASSLAADYNSPLHF. CDR3 in DNA: TGTGCCAGCAGCTTAGCGGCGGATTATAATTCACCCCTCCACTTT.